This T cell receptor beta chain was retrieved from a study of T cells in Graves' hyperthyroidism and ophthalmopathy. J lost 2 bases, V lost 3 bases, and 2 bases had no gene match. In germline, CDR1 is DFQATT, CDR2 SNEGSKA (reference sequence). This CDR3 comprises 15 residues. The investigators amplified TCR beta CDR3 regions from RNA transcripts. Carried out on the TCR CDR3, a first-round RT-PCR used the HTBI primer set. MiXCR, run by TCRdb on the multiplex PCR reads, gives a single entry per CDR3 protein. The sample lists under 300,000 distinct CDR3 sequences, around 15% occurring once. Patients with uncontrolled infections, other autoimmune diseases, pregnancy or lactation were excluded. Together with thyroid ultrasound, orbital computed tomography, serum thyroxine and TRAb, clinical symptoms were used for diagnoses. The table lists this clonotype with many counts. It may be a read error: a sequence one base away is much more abundant.

Sequenced material: blood. The rearrangement links TRBV20-1 to TRBJ2-3; TRBD2 agrees at 13 bases. This TCR derives from a woman aged 45-60 years with Graves' hyperthyroidism that later progressed to Graves' ophthalmopathy. The CDR3 DNA sequence: TGCAGTGCTAGTACTAGCGGGAGGGCCACAGATACGCAGTATTTT. It yields the protein CSASTSGRATDTQYF.